The subject of this entry is one T cell receptor (beta chain). Its antigen is still unknown. This entry is derived from a study of PD-1 blockade in classical Hodgkin lymphoma. Germline CDR1 is GTSNPN and CDR2 is SVGIG (reference sequence). Trimming took 0 bases from V and 5 from J; bases not matched to a gene: 17. There are 18 residues in the CDR3. Points from the study as a whole: Compared with baseline, CD4+ but not CD8+ TCR diversity had risen significantly by C4D1. A reduction in baseline TCR diversity was reportedly seen in newly diagnosed patients relative to healthy donors.

Every patient was affected by relapse after autologous stem cell transplantation, while exposure to brentuximab vedotin was not uniform. Best outcomes ranged across complete response, partial response and progressive disease. Sequencing used immunoSEQ multiplex PCR; TCRdb keeps in-frame clones, though not all of them. The repertoire consists of approximately 100,000 clones, with roughly 89% occurring once and the leading ten covering around 6.6%. The material sequenced was peripheral blood mononuclear cells (PBMCs), taken before the second cycle of nivolumab. This sequence originates from a human donor with classical Hodgkin lymphoma. The chain has TRBV30 and TRBJ1-2, with 8 bases matching TRBD1. Written as DNA, the CDR3 is TGTGCCTGGAGTGTATATCCCTCGGGGACAGGTCTAGGGTATGGCTACACCTTC. It encodes CAWSVYPSGTGLGYGYTF.